This T cell receptor (beta chain) was recovered during a study of OX40 agonist ivuxolimab in advanced cancers. The CDR3 is made up of 15 amino acids. With 2 bases removed from V and 2 bases from J, the gap between germline ends came to 12 bases. Per germline, CDR1 SGHDN and CDR2 FVKESK. The protocol was immunoSEQ multiplex PCR, while the TCRdb copy is restricted to in-frame clones and leaves out a portion. The data contain 45,000 to 65,000 clones, roughly 84% of them singletons. The V call is TRBV14, the J call TRBJ2-5; D is unclear. The receptor's source is an adult with an advanced solid tumor such as melanoma, head and neck, liver or kidney cancer. Sample: CD4+ or CD8+ T cells sorted from blood, taken in a trial of the OX40 agonist ivuxolimab. In nucleotides, the CDR3 is TGTGCCAGCAGCCAATTAGGACCGGCACAAGAGACCCAGTACTTC. Protein product: CASSQLGPAQETQYF.